These 30 T cell receptor beta chains originate from one sample sequenced in a study of T cell responses to AZD1222 COVID-19 vaccine. TCRdb's table, derived via immunoSEQ multiplex PCR, lists solely in-frame clones and lacks some. The sample holds about 130,000 clones, more than 75% seen once. The input for sequencing was peripheral blood, taken on day 0 of AZD1222 vaccination. Receptor source: an adult in good health.

The chain is built from TRBV2 and TRBJ1-6; a possible D gene is TRBD1 (5 bases). CDR3 length: 15 residues. Germline V gene data show CDR1 as SNHLY and CDR2 as FYNNEI. Trimming removed 0 bases from V and 9 bases from J, with 12 bases in between. This CDR3 reads CASSEAGQGGSPLHF. The CDR3 DNA reads as TGTGCCAGCAGTGAAGCCGGGCAGGGAGGTTCACCCCTCCACTTT. Variable domain in full (rest from reference TRBV2 and TRBJ1-6): EPEVTQTPSHQVTQMGQEVILRCVPISNHLYFYWYRQILGQKVEFLVSFYNNEISEKSEIFDDQFSVERPDGSNFTLKIRSTKLEDSAMYFCASSEAGQGGSPLHFGNGTRLTVT.

J is TRBJ1-1 and V is TRBV3-1 (or the pseudogene TRBV3-2); D is unresolved. Germline CDR1 and CDR2: LGHDT and YNNKEL (reference sequence). Trimming pared 8 bases from V and 4 bases from J, leaving 14 bases between. The CDR3 covers 13 residues. CDR3 nucleotide sequence: TGTGCCAGCCGGTCCTTTTTGAGCACTGAAGCTTTCTTT. Protein sequence: CASRSFLSTEAFF.

This clone was picked up many times. V is TRBV21-1 and J is TRBJ2-3; TRBD2, as called in the table, went unchecked against the DNA. TRBV21-1 is deemed a pseudogene. There are 13 residues in the CDR3. CDR3 sequence reads: CASTSGSTDTQYF. In nucleotides, the CDR3 is TGTGCCAGCACTAGCGGTAGCACAGATACGCAGTATTTT.

The gene calls are TRBV14 and TRBJ1-6; D possibly corresponds to TRBD1 (6 bases). CDR3 length: 15 amino acids. Germline V gene lookup returns CDR1 SGHDN and CDR2 FVKESK. V was cut by 1 base and J by 4 bases, with 8 bases left in between. The CDR3 spells CASSQGGGYNSPLHF. The CDR3 DNA is TGTGCCAGCAGCCAAGGAGGGGGATATAATTCACCCCTCCACTTT. Looking up the rest from reference TRBV14 and TRBJ1-6 gives the full variable domain: EAGVTQFPSHSVIEKGQTVTLRCDPISGHDNLYWYRRVMGKEIKFLLHFVKESKQDESGMPNNRFLAERTGGTYSTLKVQPAELEDSGVYFCASSQGGGYNSPLHFGNGTRLTVT.

The chain is built from TRBV27 and TRBJ2-3, with TRBD2 matching over 8 bases. V gave up 4 bases and J gave up 3 bases; unmatched junction bases: 6. In germline, CDR1 is MNHEY, CDR2 SMNVEV (reference sequence). This CDR3 spans 15 amino acids. CDR3 coding DNA: TGTGCCAGCAGTTACGGGGGGGGTAGAACAGATACGCAGTATTTT. Translating it yields CASSYGGGRTDTQYF.

The V gene is TRBV6-1, the J gene TRBJ1-5; D gene unclear. The germline CDR1 and CDR2 sequences are MNHNS and SASEGT. V was clipped by 3 bases and J by 0 bases, with 6 bases between them. The CDR3 is made up of 14 amino acids. The CDR3 nucleotides read TGTGCCAGCAGTGAGGGGTATAGCAATCAGCCCCAGCATTTT. It translates to CASSEGYSNQPQHF.

This chain connects TRBV18 to TRBJ1-3, with D perhaps TRBD1 (6 bases). Per germline, CDR1 KGHSH and CDR2 LQKENI. The CDR3 is made up of 15 amino acids. V was trimmed by 6 bases and J by 0 bases, leaving 12 bases between them. CDR3 sequence: CASSSTGSSGNTIYF. The DNA for the CDR3 is TGTGCCAGCTCGTCCACAGGGAGCTCTGGAAACACCATATATTTT.

V gene TRBV28 combines with J gene TRBJ1-1; unclear D gene. V was cut by 6 bases and J by 2 bases, with 19 bases left in between. This CDR3 has 16 amino acids. The germline gives CDR1 MDHEN, CDR2 SYDVKM. CDR3 in DNA: TGTGCCAGCAGCCCTACCGGACTCACCTTCAACACTGAAGCTTTCTTT. This encodes CASSPTGLTFNTEAFF. The variable domain in full, completed from reference TRBV28 and TRBJ1-1, reads DVKVTQSSRYLVKRTGEKVFLECVQDMDHENMFWYRQDPGLGLRLIYFSYDVKMKEKGDIPEGYSVSREKKERFSLILESASTNQTSMYLCASSPTGLTFNTEAFFGQGTRLTVV.

This clone appeared once. CDR3 nucleotide sequence: TGTGCCAGTAGTACCCAATTCAGGGGAGGCACTGAAGCTTTCTTT. This gives the protein CASSTQFRGGTEAFF. The J gene is TRBJ1-1, the V gene TRBV19; a possible D gene is TRBD1 (6 bases). Looked up from germline, CDR1 is LNHDA and CDR2 is SQIVND (reference sequence). V dropped 4 bases and J dropped 4 bases, with 16 bases sitting between them. This CDR3 spans 15 amino acids.

The chain employs TRBV7-8 and TRBJ1-5, with D unclear. Trimming took 5 bases from V and 0 from J, leaving 2 bases between them. The CDR3 has 12 amino acids. Germline CDR1 SGHVS, CDR2 FQNEAQ. The CDR3 spells CASSPSNQPQHF. CDR3 sequence (DNA): TGTGCCAGCAGCCCTAGCAATCAGCCCCAGCATTTT.

The J gene is TRBJ2-5, the V gene TRBV19, with 7 positions matching TRBD2. The V segment lost 3 bases and the J segment 5 bases; nucleotides outside the gene matches: 12. The CDR3 runs 16 residues. The germline gives CDR1 LNHDA, CDR2 SQIVND (reference sequence). The CDR3 here is CASSISGRGPRETQYF. In DNA form, the CDR3 reads TGTGCCAGTAGTATTTCGGGGAGGGGCCCCCGGGAGACCCAGTACTTC. Complete variable domain (other parts from reference TRBV19 and TRBJ2-5): DGGITQSPKYLFRKEGQNVTLSCEQNLNHDAMYWYRQDPGQGLRLIYYSQIVNDFQKGDIAEGYSVSREKKESFPLTVTSAQKNPTAFYLCASSISGRGPRETQYFGPGTRLLVL.

The chain recombines TRBV27 with TRBJ1-1; D remains unclear. The germline V gene has CDR1 MNHEY and CDR2 SMNVEV (reference sequence). The V end was cut by 3 bases, the J end by 3 bases, with 14 bases between. The CDR3 sequence is 15 residues long. As DNA, the CDR3 is TGTGCCAGCAGTTTTCGGGGATCTGGGCACACTGAAGCTTTCTTT. Protein sequence: CASSFRGSGHTEAFF.

This chain uses TRBV27 with TRBJ2-7; D could derive from TRBD1 or TRBD2 (5 bases each). The CDR3 is 13 residues long. Germline lookup yields CDR1 MNHEY and CDR2 SMNVEV (reference sequence). Trimming removed 10 bases at V and 3 bases at J, with 16 bases between. The CDR3 DNA is TGTGCCACCAGAAGAGGGGTTGACTACGAGCAGTACTTC. It codes for CATRRGVDYEQYF.

Only one count was recorded for this clone. The rearrangement joins TRBV5-4 to TRBJ2-5; TRBD2 aligns across 8 bases. The CDR3 is made up of 16 amino acids. After removal of 3 bases from V and 2 bases from J, the junction contained 9 bases not matched to a gene. From germline, CDR1 is SGHNT and CDR2 YYREEE (reference sequence). The CDR3: CASSSPRLANQETQYF. Written as DNA, the CDR3 is TGTGCCAGCAGCTCCCCCCGACTAGCGAATCAAGAGACCCAGTACTTC.

This CDR3 reads CASSVGPTDTQYF. CDR3 in DNA: TGTGCCAGCAGCGTAGGACCCACAGATACGCAGTATTTT. The V call is TRBV9, the J call TRBJ2-3; D is uncertain. This CDR3 is built from 13 residues. Germline assignment: CDR1 SGDLS and CDR2 YYNGEE. The ends were cut back, 0 bases at V and 2 bases at J, with 4 bases in the middle.

The chain joins TRBV9 to TRBJ1-2; 10 nucleotides align to TRBD1. Germline CDR1 SGDLS, CDR2 YYNGEE. The CDR3 sequence is 15 residues long. V shed 4 bases and J 3 bases; nucleotides not matched to a gene: 6. CDR3 amino acids: CASSLGQGLYYGYTF. As DNA, the CDR3 is TGTGCCAGCAGCTTGGGACAGGGGCTGTACTATGGCTACACCTTC.

This sequence joins TRBV7-3 and TRBJ2-3; 11 bases agree with TRBD2. Per the germline V gene, CDR1 is SGHTA and CDR2 is FQGTGA. V was pared by 3 bases and J by 5 bases, with 4 bases of the junction left unmatched. CDR3 size: 15 residues. The CDR3, as DNA: TGTGCCAGCAGCTTTAGCGGGGGGGCCAAAGATACGCAGTATTTT. Encoded protein: CASSFSGGAKDTQYF.

J is TRBJ1-3 and V is TRBV9; D remains ambiguous. From germline, CDR1 is SGDLS and CDR2 YYNGEE. The CDR3 is made up of 16 amino acids. The V end was cut by 3 bases, the J end by 4 bases, with 17 bases between. CDR3 protein: CASSAAGGVGGNTIYF. CDR3 nucleotides: TGTGCCAGCAGCGCCGCGGGCGGTGTTGGAGGAAACACCATATATTTT.

The chain recombines TRBV7-9 with TRBJ2-7; D possibly corresponds to TRBD2 (5 bases). The CDR3 consists of 16 residues. V lost 1 base and J lost 2, with 15 bases in between. From germline, CDR1 is SEHNR and CDR2 FQNEAQ (reference sequence). CDR3 region: CASSLDEVGRAYEQYF. The DNA of the CDR3 is TGTGCCAGCAGCTTAGATGAAGTTGGGAGAGCCTACGAGCAGTACTTC.

The V call is TRBV5-1, the J call TRBJ2-5, with 7 positions matching TRBD1. Germline-derived CDR1 and CDR2 are SGHRS and YFSETQ. Germline trimming cut 4 bases from V and 0 bases from J; bases unmatched to any gene: 3. This CDR3 comprises 14 residues. This chain's CDR3 is CASSKGQYQETQYF. In nucleotides, the CDR3 is TGCGCCAGCAGCAAGGGACAGTACCAAGAGACCCAGTACTTC.

This chain connects TRBV7-3 to TRBJ1-2; possible D gene TRBD1, 5 bases. The CDR3 extends over 13 amino acids. Per germline, CDR1 SGHTA and CDR2 FQGTGA. Trimming shortened V by 4 bases and J by 8 bases, and 14 bases separated the two germline ends. CDR3 amino acids: CASSYRDSRGYTF. The CDR3 region has the DNA TGTGCCAGCAGCTACCGGGACTCGAGGGGCTACACCTTC.

This chain uses TRBV3-1 (or the pseudogene TRBV3-2) with TRBJ1-4, with a weak D call TRBD1 (5 bases). Trimming removed 6 bases from V and 7 bases from J, with 9 bases in between. The germline V gene has CDR1 LGHDT and CDR2 YNNKEL (reference sequence). The CDR3 runs to 12 residues. The chain's CDR3 is CASRGGGEKLFF. The CDR3 DNA sequence: TGTGCCAGCAGGGGGGGAGGTGAAAAACTGTTTTTT.

V is TRBV4-1 and J is TRBJ1-5; D uncertain. The CDR3 loop spans 13 amino acids. CDR1 is MGHRA, CDR2 YSYEKL, per germline. Trimming cost V 1 base and J 3 bases, with 4 bases left between them. This chain's CDR3 is CASSQAPNQPQHF. Here the CDR3 DNA reads TGCGCCAGCAGCCAAGCCCCCAATCAGCCCCAGCATTTT.

The chain is built from TRBV3-1 (or the pseudogene TRBV3-2) and TRBJ2-7, with 7 bases aligning to TRBD1. The CDR3 sequence is 14 residues long. Per germline, CDR1 LGHDT and CDR2 YNNKEL (reference sequence). Trimming took 4 bases from V and 2 from J; bases not matched to a gene: 5. The CDR3 coding sequence is TGTGCCAGCAGCCTCGGACAGGCGCCCTACGAGCAGTACTTC. This gives the protein CASSLGQAPYEQYF.

The CDR3 nucleotides read TGCAGCGTTGAAGGTGGGACAGGGCCGAACACTGAAGCTTTCTTT. Its protein is CSVEGGTGPNTEAFF. The rearrangement links TRBV29-1 to TRBJ1-1, with 9 bases lining up with TRBD1. V lost 1 base, J lost 1 base, and 4 bases stayed unmatched. Germline V gives CDR1 SQVTM, CDR2 ANQGSEA. The CDR3 contains 15 residues.

The chain recombines TRBV28 with TRBJ2-1; D not certain. Germline V gene data show CDR1 as MDHEN and CDR2 as SYDVKM. Trimming took off 6 bases at V and 0 bases at J, with 6 bases between the two ends. The CDR3 covers 13 residues. The CDR3 DNA is TGTGCCAGCAGCCCCCCCTCCTACAATGAGCAGTTCTTC. Translating it yields CASSPPSYNEQFF.

This chain uses TRBV6-5 with TRBJ1-2; 9 nucleotides line up with TRBD1. This CDR3 has 14 amino acids. CDR1 MNHEY and CDR2 SVGAGI come from the germline V gene. The V gene end was trimmed by 5 bases and the J gene end by 5 bases; junction bases not matched to a gene: 6. CDR3 residues: CASSITTGGYGYTF. For the CDR3, the DNA is TGTGCCAGCAGTATAACGACAGGGGGTTATGGCTACACCTTC.

The rearrangement joins TRBV18 to TRBJ2-7; D gene unclear. V was cut by 1 base and J by 3 bases, with 19 bases left in between. This CDR3 comprises 17 residues. Per the germline V gene, CDR1 is KGHSH and CDR2 is LQKENI. For the CDR3, the DNA is TGTGCCAGCTCACCACTTGAAGCTGGACCGCGAGGCTACGAGCAGTACTTC. Protein sequence: CASSPLEAGPRGYEQYF.

The CDR3 protein is CASSFGADEKLFF. The CDR3 DNA sequence: TGCGCCAGCAGCTTTGGGGCTGATGAAAAACTGTTTTTT. The chain joins TRBV5-1 to TRBJ1-4; the D gene is possibly TRBD1 (5 bases). There are 13 residues in the CDR3. Germline V gene sequence: CDR1 SGHRS, CDR2 YFSETQ. Deletions cut 2 bases from V and 6 bases from J, with 8 bases between.

This clone was seen once. The CDR3 nucleotides read TGTGCCACCAGTGAACCTAACTTGAATGAGCAGTTCTTC. Amino acids: CATSEPNLNEQFF. The rearrangement joins TRBV24-1 to TRBJ2-1; D unresolved. The germline V gene has CDR1 KGHDR and CDR2 SFDVKD. V was pared by 4 bases and J by 7 bases, with 10 bases between. The CDR3 has 13 amino acids.